Each of the 16 T cell receptor beta chains below was sequenced from the same sample in a study of cytomegalovirus exposure and HLA in healthy donors. The PCR contained 60 Vbeta and 13 Jbeta primers. Measured with immunoSEQ multiplex PCR; TCRdb has only the in-frame clones, and not every one. This sample carries approximately 280,000 clones, 85% to 90% of them seen once, and the ten largest clones take roughly 2.3%. Input material: PBMCs. These receptor sequences come from a woman under 30 in good health and CMV-seronegative.

The gene calls are TRBV10-3 and TRBJ1-1; possibly TRBD1 for D (6 bases). Trimming cost V 3 bases and J 1 base, with 9 bases left between them. The CDR3 sequence is 14 residues long. Germline-derived CDR1 and CDR2 are ENHRY and SYGVKD. As DNA, the CDR3 is TGTGCCATCAGTGACGGACAGCAGAACACTGAAGCTTTCTTT. It specifies CAISDGQQNTEAFF.

This clone showed up just once. The chain combines TRBV5-5 with TRBJ2-1, with 11 bases fitting TRBD2. The CDR3 has 16 amino acids. V was pared by 4 bases and J by 4 bases, with 7 bases of the junction left unmatched. Germline CDR1 reads SGHKS; CDR2 reads YYEKEE (reference sequence). The CDR3 DNA reads TGTGCCAGCAGCAGGGAGGGACTAGCGGTATACAATGAGCAGTTCTTC. It is translated as CASSREGLAVYNEQFF.

The rearrangement links TRBV6-5 to TRBJ2-7; 7 nucleotides align to TRBD1. The CDR3 length is 15 residues. Trimming took 2 bases from V and 2 from J; bases not matched to a gene: 6. From germline, CDR1 is MNHEY and CDR2 SVGAGI. DNA of the CDR3: TGTGCCAGCAGTTACCTACGAGGACAGGCCTACGAGCAGTACTTC. Its translation: CASSYLRGQAYEQYF.

This chain links TRBV18 with TRBJ1-5; D is possibly TRBD1 (5 bases). CDR3 length: 14 amino acids. Germline V CDR1 and CDR2: KGHSH, LQKENI. V was cut by 3 bases and J by 3 bases, with 9 bases left in between. The CDR3 loop reads CASSPETVNQPQHF. The DNA of the CDR3 is TGTGCCAGCTCACCGGAGACAGTCAATCAGCCCCAGCATTTT.

The rearrangement uses TRBV7-3 and TRBJ2-3; no clear D gene. Germline V gene lookup returns CDR1 SGHTA and CDR2 FQGTGA. CDR3 length equals 13 residues. The V and J ends lost 5 bases and 4 bases respectively, with 10 bases between them. CDR3 nucleotide sequence: TGTGCCAGCAGCCCGAGCCTTCCAGATACGCAGTATTTT. This encodes CASSPSLPDTQYF. Based on the CDR3 plus reference TRBV7-3 and TRBJ2-3, the full variable domain is GAGVSQTPSNKVTEKGKYVELRCDPISGHTALYWYRQSLGQGPEFLIYFQGTGAADDSGLPNDRFFAVRPEGSVSTLKIQRTERGDSAVYLCASSPSLPDTQYFGPGTRLTVL.

J is TRBJ2-3 and V is TRBV2, with 9 nucleotides matching TRBD1. The germline CDR1 and CDR2 sequences are SNHLY and FYNNEI. The CDR3 sequence is 14 residues long. V gave up 7 bases and J gave up 4 bases; unmatched junction bases: 6. The CDR3 protein is CASMWRTGADTQYF. Written as DNA, the CDR3 is TGTGCCAGCATGTGGAGGACAGGGGCAGATACGCAGTATTTT.

The chain recombines TRBV27 with TRBJ2-2; 11 bases align to TRBD2. This CDR3 has 22 amino acids. V lost 3 bases and J lost 5; bases outside the gene matches: 23. Germline V gene sequence: CDR1 MNHEY, CDR2 SMNVEV (reference sequence). CDR3 sequence: CASSFISSGGQLISFGTGELFF. The CDR3 coding sequence is TGTGCCAGCAGTTTTATTTCTAGCGGGGGGCAACTTATATCATTCGGGACCGGGGAGCTGTTTTTT.

This chain joins TRBV6-1 and TRBJ1-3, with 7 bases matching TRBD1. V lost 6 bases and J lost 4; bases outside the gene matches: 3. In germline, CDR1 is MNHNS, CDR2 SASEGT. This CDR3 has 13 amino acids. The CDR3 coding sequence is TGTGCCAGCAGCCGGGACAGAGGAAACACCATATATTTT. This gives the protein CASSRDRGNTIYF.

The chain couples TRBV7-2 to TRBJ2-3; D may be TRBD2 (5 bases). The length of the CDR3 is 14 residues. Germline assignment: CDR1 SGHTA and CDR2 FQGNSA. The V gene lost 5 bases and the J gene lost 6 bases, with 15 bases spanning the gap. CDR3 sequence (DNA): TGTGCCAGCAGCCTCGGACTGGGCGGGGATACGCAGTATTTT. Translated, it gives CASSLGLGGDTQYF.

This clone was seen only a few times. CDR3 sequence: CSVAGQGGNEQFF. CDR3 coding DNA: TGCAGCGTTGCTGGCCAGGGTGGCAATGAGCAGTTCTTC. The chain uses TRBV29-1 and TRBJ2-1; D is possibly TRBD1 (5 bases). Between the trimmed V and J ends, which lost 4 bases and 6 bases, there was a span of 13 bases. Germline V CDR1 and CDR2: SQVTM, ANQGSEA. CDR3 length: 13 amino acids.

This chain connects TRBV7-8 to TRBJ1-3; tentative D call: TRBD1 (5 bases). This CDR3 contains 15 residues. Per germline, CDR1 SGHVS and CDR2 FQNEAQ. Trimming left V 3 bases short and J 2 bases short, with 11 bases between. The CDR3 reads CASSFPGLAGNTIYF. CDR3 bases: TGTGCCAGCAGCTTCCCGGGACTAGCTGGAAACACCATATATTTT.

The rearrangement uses TRBV2 and TRBJ1-3; the D gene is possibly TRBD1 (6 bases). V lost 2 bases and J 8 bases, leaving 10 bases between the germline ends. CDR1 and CDR2 (germline): SNHLY, FYNNEI. The CDR3 consists of 13 residues. The CDR3 region has the DNA TGTGCCAGCAGTGAACAGGGGCAGTACACCATATATTTT. Translating gives CASSEQGQYTIYF.

This chain links TRBV9 with TRBJ1-3; 9 nucleotides match TRBD1. Germline CDR1 reads SGDLS; CDR2 reads YYNGEE. Trimming cost V 2 bases and J 6 bases; bases outside gene matches: 9. The CDR3 consists of 16 residues. In DNA, the CDR3 is TGTGCCAGCAGCGTTGGCCTAGGACAGGGGCTAAACACCATATATTTT. Protein: CASSVGLGQGLNTIYF.

Worth noting for this clone: The sample contains more than one DNA sequence encoding this CDR3. The chain is built from TRBV6-1 and TRBJ1-2; D unclear. Germline assignment: CDR1 MNHNS and CDR2 SASEGT. This CDR3 has 11 residues. The V end was cut by 3 bases, the J end by 5 bases, with 4 bases between. CDR3 DNA: TGTGCCAGCAGTGATAGTTATGGCTACACCTTC. As protein: CASSDSYGYTF.

This chain uses TRBV25-1 with TRBJ2-1; TRBD1 is a possible D gene (5 bases). The CDR3 has 16 amino acids. Trimming shortened V by 6 bases and J by 5 bases, and 20 bases separated the two germline ends. The germline V gene encodes CDR1 MGHDK and CDR2 SYGVNS. CDR3 sequence: CASSSYSGLMNNEQFF. The CDR3, as DNA: TGTGCCAGCAGCTCCTATTCAGGGTTAATGAACAATGAGCAGTTCTTC.

This chain links TRBV6-5 with TRBJ2-7; 9 nucleotides align to TRBD1. Germline lookup yields CDR1 MNHEY and CDR2 SVGAGI. This CDR3 has 15 amino acids. V was clipped by 5 bases and J by 0 bases; unmatched bases: 5. CDR3 amino acids: CASSPGTGSSYEQYF. In DNA, the CDR3 is TGTGCCAGCAGTCCCGGGACAGGGAGCTCCTACGAGCAGTACTTC.